The sample holds a few counts of the clone carrying this T cell receptor (beta chain). This sample stems from a study of response to subunit inactivated influenza vaccine. MiXCR, run by TCRdb on the RT-PCR reads, gives a single entry per CDR3 protein. There are 500,000 to 600,000 distinct CDR3 sequences in the sample; roughly 13% occur only once, and approximately 14% lies in the top ten. Germline CDR1 LNHNV, CDR2 YYDKDF (reference sequence). Trimming stripped 5 bases from V and 8 bases from J, with 10 bases between. CDR3 length: 12 amino acids. Here the sequenced sample was PBMCs from blood, taken roughly 47 days after vaccination. This chain joins TRBV15 and TRBJ2-1; D may be TRBD2 (6 bases). This sequence was found in a man aged 45-65 years who received an inactivated influenza vaccine. For the CDR3, the DNA is TGTGCCACCAGCGCACTAGCCGATGAGCAGTTCTTC. Protein: CATSALADEQFF. Complete variable domain (other parts from reference TRBV15 and TRBJ2-1): DAMVIQNPRYQVTQFGKPVTLSCSQTLNHNVMYWYQQKSSQAPKLLFHYYDKDFNNEADTPDNFQSRRPNTSFCFLDIRSPGLGDTAMYLCATSALADEQFFGPGTRLTVL.